Listed here are 23 T cell receptor beta chains from one sample, sequenced in a study of shared clonotypes between healthy human individuals. Some clones are missing from TCRdb's copy, which holds only in-frame ones; the method was immunoSEQ multiplex PCR. The data hold 950,000 to 1,300,000 clones, with around 75% observed a single time. The material sequenced was memory CD4+ T cells sorted from blood. Noted subset: CD45RA-negative fraction. The receptors were sampled from a man aged 18-30 years in good health.

This clone appeared a single time. The chain is built from TRBV18 and TRBJ2-1, with 8 bases identical to TRBD1. The V and J ends lost 6 bases and 5 bases, in that order; junction bases with no gene match: 6. The CDR3 loop spans 14 amino acids. The germline gives CDR1 KGHSH, CDR2 LQKENI. The CDR3 region is CASSQGQVNNEQFF. The CDR3 DNA follows: TGTGCCAGCTCCCAGGGACAGGTAAACAATGAGCAGTTCTTC.

The chain employs TRBV11-2 and TRBJ2-3, with 9 nucleotides matching TRBD2. CDR1 and CDR2 (germline): SGHAT, FQNNGV. The CDR3 totals 17 residues. V lost 5 bases, J lost 4 bases, and 13 bases stayed unmatched. CDR3 DNA: TGTGCCAGCAGCCCGCAAGCTAGCGGGGTGAGTTCAGATACGCAGTATTTT. It yields the protein CASSPQASGVSSDTQYF. Full variable domain (missing parts from reference TRBV11-2 and TRBJ2-3): EAGVAQSPRYKIIEKRQSVAFWCNPISGHATLYWYQQILGQGPKLLIQFQNNGVVDDSQLPKDRFSAERLKGVDSTLKIQPAKLEDSAVYLCASSPQASGVSSDTQYFGPGTRLTVL.

The chain uses TRBV7-2 and TRBJ1-1; 7 bases are a match to TRBD1. CDR1 SGHTA and CDR2 FQGNSA come from the germline V gene. The CDR3 runs to 15 residues. Trimming at V came to 5 bases and at J to 1 base, leaving 7 bases not matched to a gene. The DNA for the CDR3 is TGTGCCAGCAGCAAAACCGGGACAGCGAACACTGAAGCTTTCTTT. Translation gives CASSKTGTANTEAFF.

The chain has TRBV4-1 and TRBJ2-2, with D perhaps being TRBD1 or TRBD2 (6 bases each). V shed 0 bases and J shed 4 bases, with 15 bases lying between them. Germline V gene data show CDR1 as MGHRA and CDR2 as YSYEKL. CDR3 size: 17 residues. The CDR3 DNA reads as TGCGCCAGCAGCCAAGAAGTAGGGGGGAGACCCACCGGGGAGCTGTTTTTT. It encodes CASSQEVGGRPTGELFF.

With regard to this clone: This specimen includes other DNA sequences encoding the same CDR3. V usage is TRBV5-1 and J usage is TRBJ2-1; D gene unclear. Germline V gene lookup returns CDR1 SGHRS and CDR2 YFSETQ. The CDR3 is 15 amino acids. With 4 bases removed from V and 0 bases from J, the gap between germline ends came to 11 bases. The CDR3, as DNA: TGCGCCAGCAGCCAAGGACGAATCTCCTACAATGAGCAGTTCTTC. Its protein product is CASSQGRISYNEQFF.

The CDR3 is CAIRGGPSDEQYF. CDR3 nucleotides: TGTGCCATCAGAGGGGGCCCCAGCGACGAGCAGTACTTC. The chain has TRBV10-3 and TRBJ2-7, with TRBD1 matching 7 bases. Germline CDR1 is ENHRY and CDR2 is SYGVKD. The ends lost 6 bases at V and 5 bases at J; junction bases unmatched: 7. The CDR3 has 13 residues.

This clone appeared a few times. This specimen includes other DNA sequences encoding the same CDR3. The chain employs TRBV2 and TRBJ1-1; D perhaps matches TRBD1 (5 bases). With 6 bases removed from V and 2 bases from J, the gap between germline ends came to 10 bases. The germline gives CDR1 SNHLY, CDR2 FYNNEI. The CDR3 loop spans 13 amino acids. CDR3 residues: CASRRQLNTEAFF. The CDR3 DNA sequence: TGTGCCAGCAGACGACAGCTTAACACTGAAGCTTTCTTT.

The gene calls are TRBV6-6 and TRBJ2-7, with 9 bases fitting TRBD2. V shed 8 bases, J shed 2 bases, and the junction held 4 bases outside the gene matches. Germline V gene sequence: CDR1 MNHNY, CDR2 SVGAGI (reference sequence). CDR3 length: 13 amino acids. CDR3: CASGIAGAYEQYF. CDR3 DNA: TGTGCCAGCGGGATAGCGGGGGCCTACGAGCAGTACTTC.

This chain joins TRBV2 and TRBJ2-7, with TRBD1 matching 9 bases. The CDR3 contains 15 residues. CDR1 is SNHLY, CDR2 FYNNEI, per germline. The trim removed 6 bases at V and 6 bases at J, leaving 12 bases unmatched. Here the CDR3 reads CASSASSGTGTEQYF. The CDR3 nucleotides are TGTGCCAGCAGCGCATCTTCCGGGACAGGGACCGAGCAGTACTTC.

The chain recombines TRBV28 with TRBJ1-5, with a weak D call TRBD1 (5 bases). V gave up 2 bases and J gave up 1 base, with 12 bases separating them. Germline assignment: CDR1 MDHEN and CDR2 SYDVKM. This CDR3 has 16 residues. The CDR3 loop reads CASSLVRDASNQPQHF. The CDR3 coding sequence is TGTGCCAGCAGTTTAGTGAGGGACGCCAGCAATCAGCCCCAGCATTTT.

The rearrangement joins TRBV2 to TRBJ2-1, with 11 bases matching TRBD2. The CDR3 sequence is 15 residues long. J was trimmed by 4 bases and V by 1 base; bases with no gene match: 0. CDR1 and CDR2 (germline): SNHLY, FYNNEI. CDR3 nucleotides: TGTGCCAGCAGTGAAGTAGCGGGAGGGTACAATGAGCAGTTCTTC. As protein: CASSEVAGGYNEQFF. Together with reference TRBV2 and TRBJ2-1, the CDR3 gives the full variable domain: EPEVTQTPSHQVTQMGQEVILRCVPISNHLYFYWYRQILGQKVEFLVSFYNNEISEKSEIFDDQFSVERPDGSNFTLKIRSTKLEDSAMYFCASSEVAGGYNEQFFGPGTRLTVL.

As regards this clone: The sample has other DNA sequences that encode this CDR3 too. The chain is built from TRBV6-6 and TRBJ2-1; D may correspond to TRBD1 or TRBD2 (5 bases each). V was pared by 6 bases and J by 0 bases, with 9 bases between. Germline-derived CDR1 and CDR2 are MNHNY and SVGAGI (reference sequence). This CDR3 contains 14 residues. DNA of the CDR3: TGTGCCAGCAGCCGGGACGGCTCCTACAATGAGCAGTTCTTC. Translated, it gives CASSRDGSYNEQFF.

The rearrangement links TRBV28 to TRBJ1-6, with D possibly being TRBD1 (6 bases). Per the germline V gene, CDR1 is MDHEN and CDR2 is SYDVKM. The CDR3 is 15 amino acids. The V end lost 2 bases, the J end lost 5 bases, and 10 bases lay between the germline ends. The CDR3 protein is CASSLPDRNNSPLHF. CDR3 coding DNA: TGTGCCAGCAGTTTACCAGACAGGAATAATTCACCCCTCCACTTT.

This rearrangement joins TRBV6-6 to TRBJ2-2; no firm D call. The CDR3 sequence is 13 residues long. V lost 0 bases and J lost 6, with 5 bases in between. Germline loops: CDR1 MNHNY, CDR2 SVGAGI (reference sequence). The DNA of the CDR3 is TGTGCCAGCAGTTACTCGGCCCCCGGGGAGCTGTTTTTT. It translates to CASSYSAPGELFF.

V is TRBV6-6 and J is TRBJ2-5; D gene uncertain. This CDR3 spans 14 amino acids. Deletions cut 5 bases from V and 1 base from J, with 11 bases between. The germline V gene encodes CDR1 MNHNY and CDR2 SVGAGI (reference sequence). Here the CDR3 reads CASSAQVAQETQYF. CDR3 coding DNA: TGTGCCAGCAGTGCCCAGGTCGCCCAAGAGACCCAGTACTTC.

This chain links TRBV5-8 with TRBJ2-5, with D possibly matching TRBD1 (6 bases). Germline V CDR1 and CDR2: SGHTS, YDEGEE. The CDR3 extends over 16 amino acids. Between the trimmed V and J ends, which lost 0 bases and 5 bases, there was a span of 17 bases. CDR3 DNA sequence: TGTGCCAGCAGCTTGGGCCAGGGGATCGTTAGGGAGACCCAGTACTTC. It encodes CASSLGQGIVRETQYF.

The genes are TRBV2 and TRBJ1-5; no clear D. Looked up from germline, CDR1 is SNHLY and CDR2 is FYNNEI. CDR3 size: 13 residues. Trimming removed 7 bases at V and 0 bases at J, with 7 bases between. DNA for the CDR3: TGTGCCAGCACGCAGAATAGCAATCAGCCCCAGCATTTT. Protein sequence: CASTQNSNQPQHF.

This sequence joins TRBV11-1 and TRBJ1-1, with D possibly being TRBD1 (6 bases). V dropped 5 bases and J dropped 4 bases, with 11 bases sitting between them. CDR3 size: 13 residues. Germline CDR1 is SGHAT and CDR2 is FQDESV (reference sequence). The CDR3 here is CASSLRGGTEAFF. The CDR3 DNA reads as TGTGCCAGCAGCCTCAGGGGCGGCACTGAAGCTTTCTTT. Looking up the rest from reference TRBV11-1 and TRBJ1-1 gives the full variable domain: EAEVAQSPRYKITEKSQAVAFWCDPISGHATLYWYRQILGQGPELLVQFQDESVVDDSQLPKDRFSAERLKGVDSTLKIQPAELGDSAMYLCASSLRGGTEAFFGQGTRLTVV.

This clone was seen repeatedly, ten times or more. This chain connects TRBV25-1 to TRBJ1-1; D unclear. CDR3 length: 12 residues. CDR1 and CDR2 (germline): MGHDK, SYGVNS. V was cut by 9 bases and J by 4 bases, with 12 bases left in between. The CDR3 spells CASLGWSTEAFF. CDR3 nucleotide sequence: TGTGCCAGTTTGGGGTGGAGCACTGAAGCTTTCTTT.

This chain links TRBV6-1 with TRBJ1-6; no reliable D call. Trimming took 4 bases from V and 9 from J, leaving 7 bases between them. The V gene's germline CDR1 is MNHNS and CDR2 SASEGT. The CDR3 contains 12 residues. The CDR3 here is CASSAVGSPLHF. CDR3 DNA sequence: TGTGCCAGCAGTGCGGTTGGTTCACCCCTCCACTTT.

V is TRBV6-6 and J is TRBJ2-7; a weak D match, TRBD1 (5 bases). CDR1 and CDR2 (germline): MNHNY, SVGAGI (reference sequence). The CDR3 spans 15 residues. Trimming took 5 bases from V and 2 from J, leaving 16 bases between them. Written as DNA, the CDR3 is TGTGCCAGCAGTGCTAACTACAGGTTCCCCTACGAGCAGTACTTC. Protein sequence: CASSANYRFPYEQYF.

As concerns this clone: A far larger clone is one nucleotide away, so this likely arose from a read error. Within the sample, other DNA sequences also encode this same CDR3. The rearrangement links TRBV15 to TRBJ1-5; D might be TRBD1 (5 bases). This CDR3 contains 13 residues. From germline, CDR1 is LNHNV and CDR2 YYDKDF (reference sequence). CDR3 sequence: CATSRATVQPQHF. The CDR3 DNA follows: TGTGCCACCAGTAGAGCGACAGTCCAGCCCCAGCATTTT.

This rearrangement joins TRBV10-1 to TRBJ1-5; D remains ambiguous. CDR1 WNHNN and CDR2 SYGVQD come from the germline V gene (reference sequence). This CDR3 region has 13 residues. Trimming left V 0 bases short and J 7 bases short, with 7 bases between. The CDR3 DNA is TGCGCCAGCAGTGAGTCGCCGCGCCAGCCCCAGCATTTT. The encoded protein is CASSESPRQPQHF.